This record concerns one T cell receptor (beta chain) sequence. Its antigen is undetermined. Amplification used 60 Vbeta primers and 13 Jbeta primers. Sequencing used immunoSEQ multiplex PCR; TCRdb keeps in-frame clones, though not all of them. The sample yields more than 30,000 clones, 74% seen once. The sample belongs to a study of cytomegalovirus exposure and HLA in healthy donors. Findings and limits, study-wide: In a later analysis, a missense DCLRE1C variant was linked to TCR beta V- and J-gene trimming. A reported reduction in N-insertions relative to the approximately 670-donor mean was seen in an Asian-associated ancestry cluster in a later analysis.

The germline V gene has CDR1 LNHDA and CDR2 SQIVND (reference sequence). Germline trimming cut 5 bases from V and 10 bases from J; bases unmatched to any gene: 18. This CDR3 has 17 residues. This receptor was identified in a man aged 30 to 39 in good health and CMV-seronegative. Material for sequencing was PBMCs. The rearrangement joins TRBV19 to TRBJ2-1, with 9 bases fitting TRBD1. Written as DNA, the CDR3 is TGTGCCAGTAGTGAGAATGCGGGACAGGGAGGGCACTGGGAGCAGTTCTTC. Its protein product is CASSENAGQGGHWEQFF.